These T cell receptor beta chains were read from a single sample in a study of early T cells in non-severe SARS-CoV-2 infection. TCRdb processed the 5' RACE reads anew with MiXCR; each CDR3 protein has one entry. The data hold fewer than 80,000 distinct CDR3 sequences, with about 9.4% observed a single time. Source material: whole blood. Receptor source: an adult who was a healthcare worker with PCR-confirmed SARS-CoV-2 infection or an uninfected control (not recorded which). Both conserved end residues are part of each CDR3. D genes are given only for firm matches. Rows give clone size only sometimes, using once, few, many, or a class for an expanded clone.

d_gene	v_gene	len	j_gene	abundance	CDR3aa	CDR3nt
-	TRBV5-1	12	TRBJ2-1	-	CASSLDYNEQFF	TGCGCCAGCAGCCTGGACTATAATGAGCAGTTCTTC
-	TRBV10-1	14	TRBJ2-7	many	CASSESGDYYEQYF	TGCGCCAGCAGTGAGTCGGGGGATTACTACGAGCAGTACTTC
TRBD1	TRBV27	18	TRBJ2-2	few	CASSWAAPGQGLTGELFF	TGTGCCAGCAGTTGGGCCGCGCCGGGACAGGGCCTCACCGGGGAGCTGTTTTTT
TRBD1	TRBV5-1	17	TRBJ2-7	many	CASSLVGPDRVSYEQYF	TGCGCCAGCAGCTTGGTGGGGCCGGACAGGGTGTCCTACGAGCAGTACTTC
-	TRBV3-1	14	TRBJ2-1	few	CASSPSGTLNEQFF	TGTGCCAGCAGCCCCTCCGGGACTCTGAATGAGCAGTTCTTC
-	TRBV20-1	13	TRBJ2-1	-	CSARGPIRDEQFF	TGCAGTGCTAGAGGTCCCATTCGCGATGAGCAGTTCTTC
-	TRBV7-2	15	TRBJ2-5	-	CASTSAGAAQETQYF	TGTGCCAGCACCTCCGCGGGGGCCGCACAAGAGACCCAGTACTTC
-	TRBV6-6	12	TRBJ1-5	-	CASSSGGQPQHF	TGTGCCAGCAGTTCCGGGGGGCAGCCCCAGCATTTT
-	TRBV7-2	15	TRBJ1-2	few	CASSLDLGANYGYTF	TGTGCCAGCAGCTTGGATTTGGGGGCTAACTATGGCTACACCTTC
TRBD1	TRBV2	14	TRBJ1-1	many	CASTERTGGTEAFF	TGTGCCAGCACCGAGAGGACAGGGGGCACTGAAGCTTTCTTT
-	TRBV29-1	13	TRBJ1-2	once	CSLRTDTNYGYTF	TGCAGCCTAAGGACGGATACTAACTATGGCTACACCTTC
-	TRBV9	14	TRBJ2-3	-	CASGPVVPPYTQYF	TGTGCCAGCGGTCCCGTCGTCCCACCCTATACGCAGTATTTT
TRBD1	TRBV19	16	TRBJ1-1	few	CASSVGTVTMNTEAFF	TGTGCCAGTAGTGTAGGGACAGTTACTATGAACACTGAAGCTTTCTTT
TRBD1	TRBV15	17	TRBJ1-1	few	CATSEGQGRPTNTEAFF	TGTGCCACCAGCGAGGGACAGGGGCGGCCCACGAACACTGAAGCTTTCTTT
TRBD2	TRBV18	12	TRBJ2-3	few	CATSGATDTQYF	TGTGCCACTAGCGGAGCTACAGATACGCAGTATTTT
TRBD2	TRBV7-9	16	TRBJ2-4	few	CASSSGLAGGFDIQYF	TGTGCCAGCAGCTCGGGACTAGCGGGAGGGTTTGACATTCAGTACTTC
TRBD2	TRBV29-1	18	TRBJ2-3	few	CSVAGTSGRKTSTDTQYF	TGCAGCGTGGCCGGGACTAGCGGGAGGAAAACTAGCACAGATACGCAGTATTTT
-	TRBV7-2	15	TRBJ1-4	many	CASNQGDATNEKLFF	TGTGCCAGCAACCAGGGAGATGCAACTAATGAAAAACTGTTTTTT
-	TRBV18	16	TRBJ1-3	many	CASSPGTETSGNTIYF	TGTGCCAGCTCCCCCGGGACGGAAACCTCTGGAAACACCATATATTTT
-	TRBV6-5	16	TRBJ1-6	many	CASSYRHLLSGSPLHF	TGTGCCAGCAGTTACCGTCACCTGCTTTCGGGTTCACCCCTCCACTTT
-	TRBV14	16	TRBJ2-7	many	CASSQESSPSPYEQYF	TGTGCCAGCAGCCAAGAAAGCTCCCCGAGCCCCTACGAGCAGTACTTC
TRBD2	TRBV7-3	14	TRBJ2-5	many	CASSLTGLEETQYF	TGTGCCAGCAGCTTAACGGGACTAGAAGAGACCCAGTACTTC
-	TRBV7-2	14	TRBJ1-6	few	CASSFQANASPLHF	TGTGCCAGCAGCTTTCAGGCAAACGCTTCACCCCTCCACTTT
-	TRBV7-9	12	TRBJ1-3	-	CASSVLGNTIYF	TGTGCCAGCAGCGTACTTGGAAACACCATATATTTT
-	TRBV29-1	12	TRBJ1-2	few	CSVEESIYGYTF	TGCAGCGTTGAAGAGTCCATCTATGGCTACACCTTC
-	TRBV3-1	13	TRBJ2-1	-	CASSQVGRLEQFF	TGTGCCAGCAGCCAAGTAGGTCGGCTCGAGCAGTTCTTC
-	TRBV20-1	13	TRBJ1-5	-	CSARDRLDQPQHF	TGCAGTGCTAGAGACAGACTGGATCAGCCCCAGCATTTT
-	TRBV5-1	13	TRBJ2-7	few	CASSLLLGYEQYF	TGCGCCAGCAGCTTGCTTTTGGGGTACGAGCAGTACTTC
-	TRBV3-1	15	TRBJ2-1	few	CASSQGQSRGYEQFF	TGTGCCAGCAGCCAAGGCCAGTCCCGGGGATATGAGCAGTTCTTC